This T cell receptor (beta chain) was profiled in a study of CD8 T cells in ankylosing spondylitis. Using quantitative 5'-RACE with molecular barcodes, the authors made TCR beta libraries. TCRdb re-called the 5' RACE reads with MiXCR, one entry per CDR3 protein. This repertoire shows more than 150,000 distinct CDR3 sequences, 15% to 20% found once; its top ten account for roughly 4.5%. Germline CDR1 DFQATT, CDR2 SNEGSKA (reference sequence). V was cut by 2 bases and J by 1 base, with 6 bases left in between. This CDR3 comprises 13 residues. The sequence was collected from a male donor aged 10-30 years with ankylosing spondylitis or in good health (not recorded which). The sequencing input was blood, either unsorted or a sorted T cell fraction (not recorded which). This sequence joins TRBV20-1 and TRBJ2-4; D is uncertain. Here the CDR3 reads CSARSQAKNIQYF. The CDR3 coding sequence is TGCAGTGCTAGAAGTCAGGCCAAAAACATTCAGTACTTC.